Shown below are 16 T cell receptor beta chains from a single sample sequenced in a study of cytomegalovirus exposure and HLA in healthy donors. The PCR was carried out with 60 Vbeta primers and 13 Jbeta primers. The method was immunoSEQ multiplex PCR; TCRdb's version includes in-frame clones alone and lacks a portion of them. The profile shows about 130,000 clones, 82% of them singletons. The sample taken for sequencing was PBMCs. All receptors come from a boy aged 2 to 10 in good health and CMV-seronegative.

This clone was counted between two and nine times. The CDR3 sequence: CASSLDRGGLASPVDGYTF. The CDR3 DNA is TGTGCCAGCAGCTTAGACAGGGGGGGATTAGCGTCCCCGGTCGATGGCTACACCTTC. The chain joins TRBV7-2 to TRBJ1-2; 8 bases are shared with TRBD1. J gave up 6 bases and V 1 base, and 19 bases lay outside the gene matches. Germline V lookup: CDR1 SGHTA, CDR2 FQGNSA. There are 19 residues in the CDR3.

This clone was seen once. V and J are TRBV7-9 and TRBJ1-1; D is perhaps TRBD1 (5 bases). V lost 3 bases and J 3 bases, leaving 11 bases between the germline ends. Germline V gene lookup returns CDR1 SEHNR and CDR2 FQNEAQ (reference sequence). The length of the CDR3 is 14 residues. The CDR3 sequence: CASSFQGWDTEAFF. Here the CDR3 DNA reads TGTGCCAGCAGCTTTCAGGGTTGGGACACTGAAGCTTTCTTT.

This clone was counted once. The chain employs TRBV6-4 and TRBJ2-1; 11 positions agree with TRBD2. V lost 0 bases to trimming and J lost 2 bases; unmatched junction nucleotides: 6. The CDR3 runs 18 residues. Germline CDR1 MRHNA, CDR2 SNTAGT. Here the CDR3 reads CASSDSFSSGRTYNEQFF. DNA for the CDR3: TGTGCCAGCAGTGACTCATTTTCTAGCGGGAGGACCTACAATGAGCAGTTCTTC.

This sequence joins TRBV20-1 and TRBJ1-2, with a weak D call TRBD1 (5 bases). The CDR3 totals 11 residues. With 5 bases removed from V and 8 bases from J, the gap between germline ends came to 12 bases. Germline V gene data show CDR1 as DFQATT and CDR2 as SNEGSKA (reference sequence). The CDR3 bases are TGCAGTGCTCTCGACCCAGGGGGCTACACCTTC. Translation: CSALDPGGYTF.

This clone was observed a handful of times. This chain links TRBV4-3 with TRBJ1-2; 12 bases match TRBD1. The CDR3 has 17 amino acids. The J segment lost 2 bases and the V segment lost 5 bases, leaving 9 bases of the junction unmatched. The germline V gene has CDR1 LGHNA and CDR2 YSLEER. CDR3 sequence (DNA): TGCGCCAGCAGCGTGGGACAGGGGGCATGGGGAAACTATGGCTACACCTTC. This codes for CASSVGQGAWGNYGYTF.

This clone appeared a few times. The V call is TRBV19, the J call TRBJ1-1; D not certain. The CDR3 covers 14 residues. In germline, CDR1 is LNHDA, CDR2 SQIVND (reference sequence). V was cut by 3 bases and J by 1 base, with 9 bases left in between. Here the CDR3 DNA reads TGTGCCAGTAGTATGCGGGGTCGGAACACTGAAGCTTTCTTT. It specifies CASSMRGRNTEAFF.

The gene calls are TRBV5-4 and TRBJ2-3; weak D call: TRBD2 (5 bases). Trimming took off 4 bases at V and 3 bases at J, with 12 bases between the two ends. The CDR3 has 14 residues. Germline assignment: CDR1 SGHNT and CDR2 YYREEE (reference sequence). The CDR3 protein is CASSPPGVTDTQYF. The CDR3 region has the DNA TGTGCCAGCAGCCCTCCCGGGGTTACAGATACGCAGTATTTT.

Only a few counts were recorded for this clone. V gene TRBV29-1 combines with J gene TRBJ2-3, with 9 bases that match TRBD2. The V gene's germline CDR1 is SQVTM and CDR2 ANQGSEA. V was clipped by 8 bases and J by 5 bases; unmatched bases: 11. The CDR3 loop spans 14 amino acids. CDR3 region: CSINGLAFGDTQYF. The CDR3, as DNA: TGCAGCATAAATGGACTAGCGTTCGGAGATACGCAGTATTTT.

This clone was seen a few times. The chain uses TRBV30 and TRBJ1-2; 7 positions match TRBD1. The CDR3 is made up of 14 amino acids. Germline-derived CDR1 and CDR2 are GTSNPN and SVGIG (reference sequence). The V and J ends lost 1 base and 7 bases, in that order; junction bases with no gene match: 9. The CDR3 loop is CAWSAHRGDGGYTF. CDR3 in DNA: TGTGCCTGGAGTGCCCACAGGGGAGACGGTGGCTACACCTTC.

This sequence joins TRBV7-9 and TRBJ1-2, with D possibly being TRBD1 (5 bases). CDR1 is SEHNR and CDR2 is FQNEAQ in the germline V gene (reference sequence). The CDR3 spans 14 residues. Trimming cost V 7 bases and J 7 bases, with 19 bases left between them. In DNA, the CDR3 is TGTGCCAGCAACCTGGGGGGAGGGCTACGTGGCTACACCTTC. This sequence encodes CASNLGGGLRGYTF.

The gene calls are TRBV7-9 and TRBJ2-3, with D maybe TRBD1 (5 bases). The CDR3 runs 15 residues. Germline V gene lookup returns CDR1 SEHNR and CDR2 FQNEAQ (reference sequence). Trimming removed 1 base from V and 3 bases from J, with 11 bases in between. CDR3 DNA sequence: TGTGCCAGCAGCTTAGAGGGGTCTGTTACAGATACGCAGTATTTT. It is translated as CASSLEGSVTDTQYF.

The CDR3 nucleotides are TGTGCCAGCAGTTCTCCCGAGGGTAGCAATCAGCCCCAGCATTTT. Protein sequence: CASSSPEGSNQPQHF. V and J are TRBV28 and TRBJ1-5; D gene unclear. Germline V gives CDR1 MDHEN, CDR2 SYDVKM. Deletions cut 4 bases from V and 0 bases from J, with 10 bases between. The CDR3 spans 15 residues.

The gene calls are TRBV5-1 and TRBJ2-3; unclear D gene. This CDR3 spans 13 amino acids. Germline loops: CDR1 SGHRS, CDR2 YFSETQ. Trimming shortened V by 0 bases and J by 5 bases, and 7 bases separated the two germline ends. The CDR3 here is CASSLVLRDTQYF. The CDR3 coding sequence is TGCGCCAGCAGCTTGGTTCTCCGAGATACGCAGTATTTT. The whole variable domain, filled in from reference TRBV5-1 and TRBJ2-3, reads KAGVTQTPRYLIKTRGQQVTLSCSPISGHRSVSWYQQTPGQGLQFLFEYFSETQRNKGNFPGRFSGRQFSNSRSEMNVSTLELGDSALYLCASSLVLRDTQYFGPGTRLTVL.

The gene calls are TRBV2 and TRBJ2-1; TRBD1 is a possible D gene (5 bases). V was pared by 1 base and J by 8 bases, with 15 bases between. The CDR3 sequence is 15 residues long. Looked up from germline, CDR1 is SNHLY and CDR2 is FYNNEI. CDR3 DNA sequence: TGTGCCAGCAGTGAAGATGGGGCTCAGGCCGATGAGCAGTTCTTC. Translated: CASSEDGAQADEQFF.

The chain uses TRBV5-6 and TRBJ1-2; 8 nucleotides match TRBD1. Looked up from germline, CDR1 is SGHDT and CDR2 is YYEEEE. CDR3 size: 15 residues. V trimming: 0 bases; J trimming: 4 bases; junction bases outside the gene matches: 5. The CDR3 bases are TGTGCCAGCAGCTTGGGCGGACAGGGTGCCTATGGCTACACCTTC. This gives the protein CASSLGGQGAYGYTF.

In DNA, the CDR3 is TGTGCCAGCAGCTTTCTAGCAGGAGGTTGGACAGATACGCAGTATTTT. Translated: CASSFLAGGWTDTQYF. The chain carries TRBV11-2 and TRBJ2-3; possibly TRBD2 for D (5 bases). Germline CDR1 reads SGHAT; CDR2 reads FQNNGV. This CDR3 has 16 residues. Trimming pared 3 bases from V and 3 bases from J, leaving 16 bases between.